Each of the 14 T cell receptor beta chains below was sequenced from the same sample in a study of blood T cell repertoires in COVID-19. TCRdb's copy holds only in-frame clones and misses some; the assay was immunoSEQ multiplex PCR. The data show over 450,000 clones, approximately 89% seen once. The sample consisted of peripheral blood. The receptor source for this set is a man younger than 35 with COVID-19, enrolled during active disease.

The chain recombines TRBV5-1 with TRBJ2-2; D is uncertain. CDR1 and CDR2 from the germline V gene are SGHRS and YFSETQ. The CDR3 contains 17 residues. Deletions cut 1 base from V and 0 bases from J, with 13 bases between. DNA of the CDR3: TGCGCCAGCAGCTTGTCTTCAGGTCCCGCGAACACCGGGGAGCTGTTTTTT. It encodes CASSLSSGPANTGELFF. Combining the CDR3 with reference TRBV5-1 and TRBJ2-2 gives the whole variable domain KAGVTQTPRYLIKTRGQQVTLSCSPISGHRSVSWYQQTPGQGLQFLFEYFSETQRNKGNFPGRFSGRQFSNSRSEMNVSTLELGDSALYLCASSLSSGPANTGELFFGEGSRLTVL.

A note on this clone: A read error may produce the germline difference seen at one junction end. The CDR3 here is CAWSSSLGTFRLCVF. In nucleotides, the CDR3 is TGTGCCTGGAGTTCAAGCCTAGGGACATTCCGACTCTGTGTCTTT. The chain is built from TRBV30 and TRBJ1-1; D might be TRBD1 (6 bases). CDR1 is GTSNPN and CDR2 is SVGIG in the germline V gene (reference sequence). The CDR3 sequence is 15 residues long. Full variable domain (outside the CDR3, taken from reference TRBV30 and TRBJ1-1): SQTIHQWPATLVQPVGSPLSLECTVEGTSNPNLYWYRQAAGRGLQLLFYSVGIGQISSEVPQNLSASRPQDRQFILSSKKLLLSDSGFYLCAWSSSLGTFRLCVFGQGTRLTVV.

The chain joins TRBV15 to TRBJ1-2; 8 positions agree with TRBD1. V was pared by 0 bases and J by 8 bases, with 2 bases of the junction left unmatched. The germline V gene encodes CDR1 LNHNV and CDR2 YYDKDF (reference sequence). The CDR3 has 13 amino acids. Here the CDR3 DNA reads TGTGCCACCAGCAGAGACAGGGGGCCCGGCTACACCTTC. Its translation: CATSRDRGPGYTF.

The sample holds one count of this clone. This chain connects TRBV18 to TRBJ2-7; TRBD2 agrees at 11 bases. Germline V gene data show CDR1 as KGHSH and CDR2 as LQKENI. V lost 6 bases to trimming and J lost 0 bases; unmatched junction nucleotides: 4. CDR3 length: 15 amino acids. The CDR3 DNA reads TGTGCCAGCTCGGTGGGACTAGCGGACTCCTACGAGCAGTACTTC. This codes for CASSVGLADSYEQYF.

The chain is built from TRBV27 and TRBJ2-1; TRBD2 matches 7 bases. V gave up 1 base and J gave up 4 bases; unmatched junction bases: 7. Per the germline V gene, CDR1 is MNHEY and CDR2 is SMNVEV (reference sequence). There are 16 residues in the CDR3. CDR3 in DNA: TGTGCCAGCAGTTTATTAGGCGGGAGTACTTACAATGAGCAGTTCTTC. Translating gives CASSLLGGSTYNEQFF.

The gene calls are TRBV2 and TRBJ2-7; the D gene is possibly TRBD1 (5 bases). Trimming left V 1 base short and J 3 bases short, with 13 bases between. Per the germline V gene, CDR1 is SNHLY and CDR2 is FYNNEI. The CDR3 has 15 amino acids. The CDR3 DNA reads as TGTGCCAGCAGTGAAGAGTCAGGGTTCGGCTACGAGCAGTACTTC. It yields the protein CASSEESGFGYEQYF.

The gene calls are TRBV30 and TRBJ2-1; possibly TRBD1 for D (6 bases). Germline lookup yields CDR1 GTSNPN and CDR2 SVGIG (reference sequence). Trimming shortened V by 5 bases and J by 10 bases, and 12 bases separated the two germline ends. The CDR3 is 11 amino acids. CDR3 amino acids: CAWATGTEQFF. The CDR3 DNA is TGTGCCTGGGCAACCGGGACAGAGCAGTTCTTC.

The CDR3 DNA sequence: TGTGCCAGCAGCCACCGCACCGGGGAGCTGTTTTTT. Amino acid sequence: CASSHRTGELFF. The V and J genes are TRBV3-1 (or the pseudogene TRBV3-2) and TRBJ2-2; no definite D call. CDR3 length equals 12 residues. CDR1 LGHDT and CDR2 YNNKEL come from the germline V gene (reference sequence). The V and J ends lost 3 bases and 4 bases respectively, with 3 bases between them.

The chain uses TRBV5-1 and TRBJ1-1; D is undetermined. CDR1 and CDR2 (germline): SGHRS, YFSETQ. Trimming took 5 bases from V and 2 from J, leaving 13 bases between them. CDR3 length: 14 amino acids. CDR3 amino acids: CASSRGSLNTEAFF. For the CDR3, the DNA is TGCGCCAGCAGTCGAGGGTCACTAAACACTGAAGCTTTCTTT.

This clone was picked up one time. The chain couples TRBV19 to TRBJ2-7; 7 nucleotides agree with TRBD1. Germline V gives CDR1 LNHDA, CDR2 SQIVND (reference sequence). Unmatched junction bases numbered 9, after V lost 5 bases and J lost 2 bases. This CDR3 has 15 residues. For the CDR3, the DNA is TGTGCCAGTAGTCCCTGGACAGGAATTCCCTACGAGCAGTACTTC. Translated, it gives CASSPWTGIPYEQYF.

The chain carries TRBV6-4 and TRBJ2-3; possible D gene TRBD2, 5 bases. The CDR3 runs 17 residues. Trimming took off 6 bases at V and 2 bases at J, with 21 bases between the two ends. Per the germline V gene, CDR1 is MRHNA and CDR2 is SNTAGT. In DNA, the CDR3 is TGTGCCAGCAGAAGATCTGAGGCGAGCGGCCACACAGATACGCAGTATTTT. Amino acids: CASRRSEASGHTDTQYF.

This chain links TRBV6-1 with TRBJ1-1, with a tentative D call TRBD1 (5 bases). Germline V lookup: CDR1 MNHNS, CDR2 SASEGT. Trimming left V 3 bases short and J 0 bases short, with 11 bases between. The CDR3 totals 15 residues. The CDR3 bases are TGTGCCAGCAGTGAGATTTTGGGGCTGAACACTGAAGCTTTCTTT. It is translated as CASSEILGLNTEAFF.

The rearrangement links TRBV2 to TRBJ1-2; 10 positions match TRBD1. The germline V gene encodes CDR1 SNHLY and CDR2 FYNNEI. This CDR3 has 15 residues. Losses at the gene ends were 3 bases for V and 4 bases for J; bases not matched to a gene: 5. The CDR3 protein is CASSETDRGPYGYTF. For the CDR3, the DNA is TGTGCCAGCAGTGAGACCGACAGGGGGCCCTATGGCTACACCTTC.

This rearrangement joins TRBV19 to TRBJ2-7; 8 nucleotides match TRBD1. Germline values: CDR1 LNHDA, CDR2 SQIVND (reference sequence). The CDR3 covers 15 residues. With V trimmed by 6 bases and J by 2 bases, 9 bases remained unmatched. The CDR3 is CASSRSATGAYEQYF. In DNA, the CDR3 is TGTGCCAGTAGCCGCTCCGCGACAGGGGCCTACGAGCAGTACTTC.